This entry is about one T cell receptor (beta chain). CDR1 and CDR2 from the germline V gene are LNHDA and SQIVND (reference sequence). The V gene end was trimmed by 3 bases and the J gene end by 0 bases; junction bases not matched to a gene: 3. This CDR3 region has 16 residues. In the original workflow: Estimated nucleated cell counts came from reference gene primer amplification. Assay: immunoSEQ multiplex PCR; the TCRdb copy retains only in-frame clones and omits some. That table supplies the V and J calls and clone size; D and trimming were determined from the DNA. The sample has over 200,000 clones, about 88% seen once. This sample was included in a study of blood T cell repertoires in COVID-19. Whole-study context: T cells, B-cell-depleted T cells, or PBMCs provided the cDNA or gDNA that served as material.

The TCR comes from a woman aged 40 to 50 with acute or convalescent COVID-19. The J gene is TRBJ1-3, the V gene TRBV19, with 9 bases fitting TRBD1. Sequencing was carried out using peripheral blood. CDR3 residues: CASSIGTGTSGNTIYF. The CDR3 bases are TGTGCCAGTAGTATCGGGACAGGGACCTCTGGAAACACCATATATTTT.